The 23 T cell receptor beta chains listed next were all sequenced from one sample in a study of blood T cell repertoires in COVID-19. Measured with immunoSEQ multiplex PCR; TCRdb has only the in-frame clones, and not every one. The sample consists of 330,000 or so clones, more than 70% of them appearing once. The material sequenced was PBMCs or T cells enriched from blood (not recorded which). These receptors originate from a man in his forties or fifties in a cohort exposed to, infected with or recovered from COVID-19 (not recorded which).

For this clone: Within the sample, other DNA sequences also encode this same CDR3. The chain couples TRBV27 to TRBJ1-2; 7 nucleotides line up with TRBD1. V was clipped by 2 bases and J by 4 bases; unmatched bases: 4. This CDR3 region has 14 residues. The germline V gene has CDR1 MNHEY and CDR2 SMNVEV (reference sequence). DNA of the CDR3: TGTGCCAGCAGTTTACGACGACAGGGCTATGGCTACACCTTC. As protein: CASSLRRQGYGYTF.

The chain carries TRBV5-1 and TRBJ2-7; D remains unclear. V lost 6 bases, J lost 0 bases, and 19 bases lay in between. The CDR3 extends over 16 amino acids. Germline V gives CDR1 SGHRS, CDR2 YFSETQ. CDR3 sequence: CASTLGSPQASYEQYF. The CDR3 coding sequence is TGCGCCAGCACCTTAGGTTCACCTCAGGCCTCCTACGAGCAGTACTTC.

V and J are TRBV6-5 and TRBJ1-1; perhaps TRBD1 as D (5 bases). The ends were cut back, 6 bases at V and 11 bases at J, with 16 bases in the middle. Germline lookup yields CDR1 MNHEY and CDR2 SVGAGI. This CDR3 is built from 12 residues. CDR3 sequence (DNA): TGTGCCAGCAGGATGGGGAGGGGTAAGGCTTTCTTT. As protein: CASRMGRGKAFF.

The chain joins TRBV7-2 to TRBJ2-1, with a tentative D call TRBD1 (5 bases). The germline V gene encodes CDR1 SGHTA and CDR2 FQGNSA. Trimming took off 1 base at V and 10 bases at J, with 20 bases between the two ends. The length of the CDR3 is 16 residues. In nucleotides, the CDR3 is TGTGCCAGCAGCTTAGAGGGGTCCTTAGTCCTTAGGGAGCAGTTCTTC. It encodes CASSLEGSLVLREQFF. Filled out from reference TRBV7-2 and TRBJ2-1, the complete variable domain reads GAGVSQSPSNKVTEKGKDVELRCDPISGHTALYWYRQSLGQGLEFLIYFQGNSAPDKSGLPSDRFSAERTGGSVSTLTIQRTQQEDSAVYLCASSLEGSLVLREQFFGPGTRLTVL.

The chain combines TRBV10-3 with TRBJ2-2; D is undetermined. This CDR3 contains 14 residues. V was pared by 8 bases and J by 0 bases, with 10 bases between. Germline lookup yields CDR1 ENHRY and CDR2 SYGVKD. As DNA, the CDR3 is TGTGCCATCGGTCCGCCTACGAACACCGGGGAGCTGTTTTTT. It yields the protein CAIGPPTNTGELFF.

The gene calls are TRBV5-1 and TRBJ2-1, with 10 positions matching TRBD2. CDR3 size: 16 residues. V shed 4 bases, J shed 4 bases, and the junction held 8 bases outside the gene matches. The germline V gene encodes CDR1 SGHRS and CDR2 YFSETQ. The CDR3 nucleotides are TGCGCCAGCAGCGCGGGGCGGACTAGCGGTTACAATGAGCAGTTCTTC. Its translation is CASSAGRTSGYNEQFF.

The chain combines TRBV3-1 (or the pseudogene TRBV3-2) with TRBJ1-1; D is perhaps TRBD1 (6 bases). Trimming stripped 0 bases from V and 0 bases from J, with 11 bases between. The CDR3 length is 16 residues. Germline values: CDR1 LGHDT, CDR2 YNNKEL (reference sequence). The CDR3 bases are TGTGCCAGCAGCCAAGATAAACAGGGTATGAACACTGAAGCTTTCTTT. Protein sequence: CASSQDKQGMNTEAFF.

V and J are TRBV18 and TRBJ1-3; D not certain. Deletions cut 9 bases from V and 2 bases from J, with 17 bases between. The CDR3 totals 15 residues. Per germline, CDR1 KGHSH and CDR2 LQKENI. As DNA, the CDR3 is TGTGCCAGTTCCGGGAGCCCGGGCGCTGGAAACACCATATATTTT. This codes for CASSGSPGAGNTIYF.

The chain links TRBV10-3 to TRBJ2-1; D uncertain. Trimming shortened V by 2 bases and J by 0 bases, and 11 bases separated the two germline ends. This CDR3 is 16 amino acids long. Germline V gene lookup returns CDR1 ENHRY and CDR2 SYGVKD. For the CDR3, the DNA is TGTGCCATCAGTGAGGAAGCGCCGAGCTCCTACAATGAGCAGTTCTTC. It encodes CAISEEAPSSYNEQFF.

The rearrangement links TRBV6-1 to TRBJ2-5; D is ambiguous. The germline V gene has CDR1 MNHNS and CDR2 SASEGT. V was cut by 1 base and J by 2 bases, with 8 bases left in between. The CDR3 loop spans 14 amino acids. The CDR3 nucleotides are TGTGCCAGCAGTGAAGAGCCAGGTCAAGAGACCCAGTACTTC. Protein product: CASSEEPGQETQYF.

This chain links TRBV4-2 with TRBJ1-2; 7 bases are a match to TRBD1. Trimming at V came to 4 bases and at J to 4 bases, leaving 6 bases not matched to a gene. The germline V gene encodes CDR1 LGHNA and CDR2 YNFKEQ. There are 14 residues in the CDR3. DNA of the CDR3: TGTGCCAGCAGCCCAACCCGGGACAGCTATGGCTACACCTTC. Translating it yields CASSPTRDSYGYTF.

This clone has just a few counts. The rearrangement links TRBV19 to TRBJ2-7, with 9 bases fitting TRBD1. From germline, CDR1 is LNHDA and CDR2 SQIVND (reference sequence). The V segment lost 5 bases and the J segment 5 bases; nucleotides outside the gene matches: 4. The CDR3 is made up of 13 amino acids. In nucleotides, the CDR3 is TGTGCCAGTAGTTCCTGGACAGGGGACGAGCAGTACTTC. Residues: CASSSWTGDEQYF. Full variable domain (rest looked up from reference TRBV19 and TRBJ2-7): DGGITQSPKYLFRKEGQNVTLSCEQNLNHDAMYWYRQDPGQGLRLIYYSQIVNDFQKGDIAEGYSVSREKKESFPLTVTSAQKNPTAFYLCASSSWTGDEQYFGPGTRLTVT.

This clone was detected only once. The chain couples TRBV18 to TRBJ2-7; tentative D call: TRBD1 (5 bases). CDR3 length: 17 residues. V was pared by 6 bases and J by 1 base, with 22 bases between. The germline V gene has CDR1 KGHSH and CDR2 LQKENI. In DNA, the CDR3 is TGTGCCAGCTCGCTCTCTCCAGGGCCCGCCCCATCCTACGAGCAGTACTTC. It is translated as CASSLSPGPAPSYEQYF.

The V call is TRBV6-1, the J call TRBJ1-5; 7 bases fit TRBD1. J gave up 0 bases and V 1 base, and 3 bases lay outside the gene matches. This CDR3 spans 16 amino acids. The germline V gene has CDR1 MNHNS and CDR2 SASEGT. CDR3 amino acids: CASSEGAGGSNQPQHF. The CDR3 nucleotides read TGTGCCAGCAGTGAAGGGGCAGGGGGTAGCAATCAGCCCCAGCATTTT.

J is TRBJ1-1 and V is TRBV4-1, with a possible D match to TRBD1 (6 bases). The V gene's germline CDR1 is MGHRA and CDR2 YSYEKL. The CDR3 runs 14 residues. Trimming removed 2 bases from V and 0 bases from J, with 7 bases in between. Written as DNA, the CDR3 is TGCGCCAGCAGCCAAAACAGGGTGAACACTGAAGCTTTCTTT. Residues: CASSQNRVNTEAFF.

This chain links TRBV19 with TRBJ1-1, with D tentatively TRBD1 (6 bases). V shed 2 bases and J shed 6 bases, with 13 bases lying between them. Germline V CDR1 and CDR2: LNHDA, SQIVND (reference sequence). The CDR3 sequence is 14 residues long. The CDR3 reads CASSIKQGFSEAFF. CDR3 bases: TGTGCCAGTAGTATAAAACAGGGTTTTTCTGAAGCTTTCTTT.

Only one count was recorded for this clone. Other DNA sequences from this sample encode an identical CDR3 as well. V and J are TRBV27 and TRBJ2-7, with D possibly TRBD1 on 5 matching bases. V was trimmed by 4 bases and J by 0 bases, leaving 13 bases between them. The CDR3 has 15 amino acids. Germline loops: CDR1 MNHEY, CDR2 SMNVEV (reference sequence). CDR3 sequence (DNA): TGTGCCAGCAGTTCACGGACACGGAGCTCCTACGAGCAGTACTTC. Its translation: CASSSRTRSSYEQYF.

The rearrangement joins TRBV28 to TRBJ1-2, with D possibly being TRBD1 (6 bases). Trimming cost V 5 bases and J 1 base, with 14 bases left between them. The CDR3 totals 15 residues. From germline, CDR1 is MDHEN and CDR2 SYDVKM. The CDR3 bases are TGTGCCAGCAGTCTAGGACAGCTCAGTAACTATGGCTACACCTTC. Its translation is CASSLGQLSNYGYTF.

This clone was counted a single time. The V and J genes are TRBV27 and TRBJ2-1, with 11 positions matching TRBD2. V trimming: 5 bases; J trimming: 6 bases; junction bases outside the gene matches: 12. Germline values: CDR1 MNHEY, CDR2 SMNVEV (reference sequence). The CDR3 runs to 17 residues. This chain's CDR3 is CASSVRRGSGRGNEQFF. CDR3 bases: TGTGCCAGCAGTGTTAGGAGGGGTAGCGGGAGGGGCAATGAGCAGTTCTTC.

The chain carries TRBV6-1 and TRBJ2-5; the D gene is possibly TRBD2 (6 bases). The ends were cut back, 1 base at V and 1 base at J, with 16 bases in the middle. This CDR3 comprises 17 residues. Germline assignment: CDR1 MNHNS and CDR2 SASEGT. CDR3 amino acids: CASSEEFWRDPQETQYF. Here the CDR3 DNA reads TGTGCCAGCAGTGAAGAGTTTTGGCGGGACCCCCAAGAGACCCAGTACTTC.

The chain joins TRBV28 to TRBJ1-4; perhaps TRBD1 as D (5 bases). CDR1 and CDR2 (germline): MDHEN, SYDVKM. The CDR3 length is 15 residues. V gave up 4 bases and J gave up 6 bases, with 15 bases separating them. In DNA, the CDR3 is TGTGCCAGCAGTTCCCCCGGGGGGGAGTATGAAAAACTGTTTTTT. Its protein product is CASSSPGGEYEKLFF. Using reference TRBV28 and TRBJ1-4 for the parts outside the CDR3, the full variable domain is DVKVTQSSRYLVKRTGEKVFLECVQDMDHENMFWYRQDPGLGLRLIYFSYDVKMKEKGDIPEGYSVSREKKERFSLILESASTNQTSMYLCASSSPGGEYEKLFFGSGTQLSVL.

The chain combines TRBV24-1 with TRBJ2-3; D uncertain. Between the trimmed V and J ends, which lost 5 bases and 5 bases, there was a span of 4 bases. The germline V gene has CDR1 KGHDR and CDR2 SFDVKD. This CDR3 comprises 11 residues. For the CDR3, the DNA is TGTGCCACCAGTGTCCTAGATACGCAGTATTTT. Residues: CATSVLDTQYF.

The table lists this clone with a few counts. The CDR3 protein is CASSQLWTRDTQYF. The CDR3 bases are TGTGCCAGCAGCCAATTGTGGACTAGAGATACGCAGTATTTT. V and J are TRBV3-1 (or the pseudogene TRBV3-2) and TRBJ2-3; 7 nucleotides line up with TRBD2. This CDR3 has 14 amino acids. CDR1 is LGHDT, CDR2 YNNKEL, per germline (reference sequence). The V segment lost 2 bases and the J segment 5 bases; nucleotides outside the gene matches: 4.